This T cell receptor beta chain was obtained from a study of radiotherapy plus CTLA-4 blockade in lung cancer. Profiling relied on immunoSEQ multiplex PCR, and the TCRdb table lists in-frame clones only, not all of them. The table has around 50,000 clones, around 88% seen once. V was shortened by 5 bases and J by 4 bases, with 11 bases between the two germline ends. The CDR3 consists of 13 residues. Looked up from germline, CDR1 is MNHNS and CDR2 is SASEGT. Patients in the study, people with chemo-refractory metastatic non-small-cell lung cancer, received focal radiation plus ipilimumab CTLA-4 blockade.

The V call is TRBV6-1, the J call TRBJ1-1; D uncertain. This clonotype was sampled from a human donor with non-small cell lung cancer that progressed on radiotherapy plus ipilimumab. Some clones in this sample may be carry-over from other donors' samples. Sequenced here: peripheral blood, sampled from a patient treated with radiotherapy plus ipilimumab. CDR3 residues: CASSPAAGTEAFF. In DNA, the CDR3 is TGTGCCAGCAGTCCCGCCGCGGGCACTGAAGCTTTCTTT.